This TCR beta chain was found in a study of Ad26.COV2.S vaccination and SARS-CoV-2 variants. Sample treatment: some 20 received Ad26.COV2.S at low or high dose, single or two shots; 5 received placebo; per-sample allocation not given. The samples date from day 63 after the first vaccine or placebo injection. Libraries were prepared by immunoSEQ multiplex PCR; TCRdb keeps only in-frame clonotypes and omits some of them. The sample holds around 380,000 clones; 80% to 90% are singletons and the top ten take roughly 3.2%. J was trimmed by 1 base and V by 0 bases; bases with no gene match: 0. CDR1 is LGHNA, CDR2 YSLEER, per germline. The CDR3 has 15 amino acids. This clone is categorized as medium-sized.

This TCR derives from a person between 18 and 65 years old who received the Ad26.COV2.S COVID-19 vaccine or a placebo. The specimen comprised peripheral blood, sampled in a trial of Ad26.COV2.S vaccine versus placebo. The rearrangement uses TRBV4-3 and TRBJ2-5; TRBD2 matches at 9 bases. The DNA for the CDR3 is TGCGCCAGCAGCCAAGAGCGGGGGGGCCAAGAGACCCAGTACTTC. Amino acid sequence: CASSQERGGQETQYF.